A single sample is the source of the 8 T cell receptor beta chains below, sequenced in a study of T cell repertoires in cytomegalovirus infection. MiXCR, run by TCRdb on the reads, gives a single entry per CDR3 protein. In the table there are approximately 770,000 distinct CDR3 sequences, roughly 29% of which are singletons. The antigens for these receptors are not known. The sequenced sample was cultured CD8+ T cells from PBMCs, obtained from culture after CMV antigen stimulation. The receptor source for this set is a human donor in good health (CMV status not recorded). Some clones in this sample may be carry-over from other donors' samples.

This clonotype was picked up a small number of times. The chain employs TRBV6-2 or TRBV6-3 and TRBJ2-3, with 9 nucleotides matching TRBD2. The CDR3 has 20 residues. Per germline, CDR1 MNHEY and CDR2 SVGEGT. V was clipped by 6 bases and J by 0 bases; unmatched bases: 19. This CDR3 reads CASRGLLAGALGVSTDTQYF. In nucleotides, the CDR3 is TGTGCCAGCAGAGGACTGTTAGCGGGGGCCTTGGGAGTCAGCACAGATACGCAGTATTTT.

The J gene is TRBJ2-3, the V gene TRBV6-1; no firm D call. Germline lookup yields CDR1 MNHNS and CDR2 SASEGT. This CDR3 contains 12 residues. V was pared by 6 bases and J by 4 bases, with 8 bases between. The chain's CDR3 is CASRGMADTQYF. CDR3 bases: TGTGCCAGCAGAGGGATGGCAGATACGCAGTATTTT.

V and J are TRBV19 and TRBJ1-2; no definite D call. V was pared by 3 bases and J by 0 bases, with 8 bases between. The germline V gene has CDR1 LNHDA and CDR2 SQIVND (reference sequence). The CDR3 covers 14 residues. The CDR3 DNA follows: TGTGCCAGTAGTATGGGCAGAACTAACTATGGCTACACCTTC. Its translation is CASSMGRTNYGYTF.

This clonotype was observed a handful of times. This chain uses TRBV7-9 with TRBJ2-7; the D is unclear. The germline gives CDR1 SEHNR, CDR2 FQNEAQ (reference sequence). V was clipped by 5 bases and J by 3 bases, with 17 bases between them. The CDR3 contains 15 residues. CDR3 protein: CASSLAVGLGYEQYF. The CDR3 DNA follows: TGTGCCAGCAGCCTCGCCGTAGGATTGGGCTACGAGCAGTACTTC.

A word on this clonotype: The junction departs from germline at one end; a sequencing error may be responsible. The chain recombines TRBV7-7 with TRBJ2-3, with D possibly called TRBD1 or TRBD2 (5 bases each). The CDR3 is 17 amino acids. CDR1 is SSHAT, CDR2 FNYEAQ, per germline (reference sequence). For the CDR3, the DNA is TGTGCTAGCAGCCCCCGCCGGGGCCGGGCGAGCACAGATACGCAGTATTTT. Translating gives CASSPRRGRASTDTQYF. The full variable domain, rest sourced from reference TRBV7-7 and TRBJ2-3, is GAGVSQSPRYKVTKRGQDVTLRCDPISSHATLYWYQQALGQGPEFLTYFNYEAQPDKSGLPSDRFSAERPEGSISTLTIQRTEQRDSAMYRCASSPRRGRASTDTQYFGPGTRLTVL.

This clonotype came up a few times. The chain uses TRBV7-9 and TRBJ2-5; D is perhaps TRBD1 (6 bases). The V end lost 3 bases, the J end lost 1 base, and 9 bases lay between the germline ends. Germline V gene sequence: CDR1 SEHNR, CDR2 FQNEAQ (reference sequence). There are 14 residues in the CDR3. The DNA of the CDR3 is TGTGCCAGCAGCTTTGGGGACATCCAAGAGACCCAGTACTTC. Its translation: CASSFGDIQETQYF.

CDR3 sequence reads: CAISRDGWEQYV. The CDR3, as DNA: TGTGCCATTTCCCGGGACGGCTGGGAGCAGTACGTC. J is TRBJ2-7 and V is TRBV10-3; D tentatively fits TRBD1 or TRBD2 (5 bases each). Trimming left V 9 bases short and J 7 bases short, with 16 bases between. The CDR3 runs to 12 residues. CDR1 and CDR2 (germline): ENHRY, SYGVKD.

This clonotype was seen many times. This chain connects TRBV7-2 to TRBJ1-1; 8 bases fit TRBD1. The CDR3 sequence is 16 residues long. The J segment lost 4 bases and the V segment lost 5 bases, leaving 12 bases of the junction unmatched. Germline V gene lookup returns CDR1 SGHTA and CDR2 FQGNSA. The CDR3 DNA sequence: TGTGCCAGCAGCCTAAGGACAGGGCCTCCAGGCACTGAAGCTTTCTTT. As protein: CASSLRTGPPGTEAFF. Together with reference TRBV7-2 and TRBJ1-1, the CDR3 gives the full variable domain: GAGVSQSPSNKVTEKGKDVELRCDPISGHTALYWYRQSLGQGLEFLIYFQGNSAPDKSGLPSDRFSAERTGGSVSTLTIQRTQQEDSAVYLCASSLRTGPPGTEAFFGQGTRLTVV.